What follows describes a single T cell receptor (beta chain). Its antigen is unidentified. The junction differs from germline at one of its ends, possibly a read error. PCR used 60 Vbeta primers and 13 Jbeta primers. Libraries were prepared by immunoSEQ multiplex PCR; TCRdb keeps only in-frame clonotypes and omits some of them. The table lists about 130,000 clones, 81% of them singletons. Germline V gene sequence: CDR1 SEHNR, CDR2 FQNEAQ (reference sequence). The length of the CDR3 is 14 residues. This entry belongs to a study of cytomegalovirus exposure and HLA in healthy donors. About the study: HLA-typed donors contributed some 87 million unique TCRs, which were held in an early data release.

Whole-study results and caveats: Certain indistinguishable V segments, among them TRBV6-2 and TRBV6-3, were excluded. Later on, an analysis showed TCR association rates differing by HLA locus, with DRB1 the most and HLA-C the fewest. Accurate prediction of most subjects' HLA-A and HLA-B alleles from TCR beta sequences was reported.

Sequences were obtained from PBMCs. This TCR was sampled from a man aged 18 to 29 in good health and CMV-seropositive. The chain joins TRBV7-9 to TRBJ1-1; D is perhaps TRBD1 (6 bases). DNA of the CDR3: TGTTCCAGCAGCCACAGCAGGGGCGCGACTGAAGCTTTCTTT. This sequence encodes CSSSHSRGATEAFF.